This T cell receptor beta chain was sequenced during a study of shared clonotypes between healthy human individuals. The germline V gene encodes CDR1 SGHRS and CDR2 YFSETQ. V lost 2 bases to trimming and J lost 2 bases, with 10 bases between them. The length of the CDR3 is 14 residues. As for this clone: What it binds is not known.

Genomic DNA (from each subset) was split evenly across several immunoSEQ plates. Assay used: immunoSEQ multiplex PCR; TCRdb lists only in-frame clones, some missing. The data hold roughly 520,000 clones, with roughly 95% observed a single time. A split of CD4+ cells into CD45RA+ naive and CD45RA-negative memory subsets was performed. Overall study results and limits: Sampling was confined to blood; repertoires within tissues likely differ.

This clonotype was obtained from a woman in her twenties or thirties in good health. The chain recombines TRBV5-1 with TRBJ2-5; D unclear. Sequenced material: naive CD4+ T cells sorted from blood. The subset here: CD45RA+ positively selected. The CDR3 loop reads CASSFKDGQETQYF. CDR3 nucleotide sequence: TGCGCCAGCAGCTTTAAGGACGGACAAGAGACCCAGTACTTC.